This entry lists 13 T cell receptor beta chains sequenced from one sample in a study of T cells after yellow fever vaccination. TCRdb used MiXCR to reprocess the 5' RACE reads, holding one entry per CDR3 protein. This table has approximately 160,000 distinct CDR3 sequences, approximately 9.9% appearing once. The material was CD8+ T cells sorted from PBMCs, obtained 45 days after the yellow fever booster vaccination. These receptors were taken from a man aged 18 to 30 who received the YFV17D yellow fever vaccine.

CDR3 sequence (DNA): TGTGCCAGCAGTTACTCCGGACAGATAGAGACCCAGTACTTC. As protein: CASSYSGQIETQYF. V usage is TRBV6-2 or TRBV6-3 and J usage is TRBJ2-5; possible D gene TRBD1, 6 bases. V was clipped by 0 bases and J by 4 bases, with 9 bases between them. The CDR3 has 14 residues. The V gene's germline CDR1 is MNHEY and CDR2 SVGEGT.

The rearrangement joins TRBV25-1 to TRBJ2-7; no clear D gene. Germline-derived CDR1 and CDR2 are MGHDK and SYGVNS. The CDR3 is made up of 13 amino acids. The V end lost 8 bases, the J end lost 5 bases, and 16 bases lay between the germline ends. In DNA form, the CDR3 reads TGTGCCAGCGAGACGTGGGTTGGAGACGAGCAGTACTTC. Its translation is CASETWVGDEQYF.

This clonotype has a handful of counts. The V call is TRBV12-3 or TRBV12-4, the J call TRBJ1-1; D is ambiguous. The CDR3 has 16 amino acids. Deletions cut 5 bases from V and 1 base from J, with 17 bases between. The CDR3 DNA reads TGTGCCAGCAGTCCACAACCCGGACGGCAGAACACTGAAGCTTTCTTT. Its translation is CASSPQPGRQNTEAFF.

This clonotype was counted between two and nine times. The V and J genes are TRBV6-2 or TRBV6-3 and TRBJ1-1, with D unclear. The CDR3 runs to 14 residues. Germline V CDR1 and CDR2: MNHEY, SVGEGT. Trimming took 2 bases from V and 5 from J, leaving 12 bases between them. The chain's CDR3 is CASSYEGLTTEAFF. Here the CDR3 DNA reads TGTGCCAGCAGTTACGAGGGTTTGACGACTGAAGCTTTCTTT.

V is TRBV11-2 and J is TRBJ2-1, with D possibly being TRBD2 (6 bases). Germline V gene sequence: CDR1 SGHAT, CDR2 FQNNGV. This CDR3 contains 15 residues. Trimming stripped 1 base from V and 4 bases from J, with 11 bases between. DNA of the CDR3: TGTGCCAGCAGCTTAGGGGACTCAGTATACAATGAGCAGTTCTTC. Residues: CASSLGDSVYNEQFF.

V and J are TRBV11-1 and TRBJ2-5, with D possibly being TRBD1 (5 bases). Trimming cost V 5 bases and J 3 bases, with 7 bases left between them. This CDR3 comprises 12 residues. Germline values: CDR1 SGHAT, CDR2 FQDESV (reference sequence). This CDR3 is CASSLQEETQYF. The DNA for the CDR3 is TGTGCCAGCAGCCTACAGGAAGAGACCCAGTACTTC.

This clonotype was seen at least ten times. This sequence joins TRBV5-1 and TRBJ2-7; no clear D gene. V shed 0 bases and J shed 2 bases, with 9 bases lying between them. Germline V gene data show CDR1 as SGHRS and CDR2 as YFSETQ. The CDR3 is 14 residues long. The chain's CDR3 is CASSLVASTYEQYF. The CDR3 nucleotides read TGCGCCAGCAGCTTGGTCGCGTCAACCTACGAGCAGTACTTC. Full variable domain (remainder filled in from reference TRBV5-1 and TRBJ2-7): KAGVTQTPRYLIKTRGQQVTLSCSPISGHRSVSWYQQTPGQGLQFLFEYFSETQRNKGNFPGRFSGRQFSNSRSEMNVSTLELGDSALYLCASSLVASTYEQYFGPGTRLTVT.

The chain has TRBV4-1 and TRBJ2-1; perhaps TRBD2 as D (5 bases). V lost 0 bases, J lost 8 bases, and 17 bases lay in between. The germline gives CDR1 MGHRA, CDR2 YSYEKL. This CDR3 spans 16 amino acids. Here the CDR3 DNA reads TGCGCCAGCAGCCAAGAGTTACACAGCCTGAGGGATGAGCAGTTCTTC. Translating it yields CASSQELHSLRDEQFF.

This clonotype was picked up many times. The chain recombines TRBV28 with TRBJ2-5; possible D gene TRBD2, 5 bases. The CDR3 spans 14 residues. The V and J ends lost 6 bases and 5 bases respectively, with 16 bases between them. Germline values: CDR1 MDHEN, CDR2 SYDVKM. Here the CDR3 reads CASSPTSPGETQYF. CDR3 nucleotides: TGTGCCAGCAGCCCCACATCCCCGGGGGAGACCCAGTACTTC.

The chain uses TRBV25-1 and TRBJ1-1, with TRBD1 as a possible D gene (5 bases). V was pared by 1 base and J by 1 base, with 10 bases between. Germline V gene lookup returns CDR1 MGHDK and CDR2 SYGVNS. The CDR3 runs to 15 residues. The CDR3 region is CASSEWAGTNTEAFF. Written as DNA, the CDR3 is TGTGCCAGCAGTGAATGGGCAGGGACGAACACTGAAGCTTTCTTT.

The J gene is TRBJ1-6, the V gene TRBV7-2, with D unclear. Trimming took 1 base from V and 10 from J, leaving 14 bases between them. Germline V gene sequence: CDR1 SGHTA, CDR2 FQGNSA. This CDR3 comprises 15 residues. The CDR3 nucleotides read TGTGCCAGCAGCTTAGGAGTCAGTGGAGGATCACCCCTCCACTTT. This gives the protein CASSLGVSGGSPLHF.

This clonotype occurred many times. This rearrangement joins TRBV11-2 to TRBJ2-3; 8 nucleotides match TRBD1. Unmatched junction bases numbered 1, after V lost 3 bases and J lost 5 bases. Germline assignment: CDR1 SGHAT and CDR2 FQNNGV. CDR3 size: 13 residues. DNA for the CDR3: TGTGCCAGCAGCTTCACAGGGGGAGATACGCAGTATTTT. It encodes CASSFTGGDTQYF.

The rearrangement joins TRBV7-9 to TRBJ1-5; D uncertain. With 11 bases removed from V and 3 bases from J, the gap between germline ends came to 14 bases. The CDR3 runs 13 residues. Germline CDR1 is SEHNR and CDR2 is FQNEAQ (reference sequence). The CDR3 here is CASAPQANQPQHF. In DNA form, the CDR3 reads TGTGCCTCCGCTCCGCAAGCCAATCAGCCCCAGCATTTT.